These T cell receptor beta chains were read from a single sample in a study of T-cell memory formation after mild COVID-19. A single record per CDR3 protein comes from TCRdb applying MiXCR to the 5' RACE reads. The sample lists 300,000 to 350,000 distinct CDR3 sequences, roughly a fifth occurring once. Sequencing was done on a sample of PBMCs or a T cell subset sorted from them (not recorded which). These receptors were taken from a man younger than 30 who had mild COVID-19 (a few samples of this study predate the infection). Cell type and time point are not known. Each CDR3 is given with its conserved first and last residue. The D gene is left open where the match is weak. Clone size appears in some rows only: once, few, many, or a class for an expanded clone.

D: NA; size: few; J: TRBJ2-2; length: 15; V: TRBV6-2/TRBV6-3; DNA: TGTGCCAGCAGTTACTTTTCCGGGTTTGCCGGGGAGCTGTTTTTT; CDR3: CASSYFSGFAGELFF
D: NA; size: NA; J: TRBJ2-1; length: 14; V: TRBV5-1; DNA: TGCGCCAGCAGTCCAGATCCCTGGACCAATGAGCAGTTCTTC; CDR3: CASSPDPWTNEQFF
D: NA; size: few; J: TRBJ2-5; length: 10; V: TRBV7-3; DNA: TGTGCCAGCAGCTTAAATGTTCAGTACTTC; CDR3: CASSLNVQYF
D: NA; size: few; J: TRBJ2-1; length: 12; V: TRBV6-5; DNA: TGTGCCAGCGTAGGGGGGGACAATGAGCAGTTCTTC; CDR3: CASVGGDNEQFF
D: NA; size: few; J: TRBJ2-2; length: 16; V: TRBV19; DNA: TGTGCCAGTAACGGCAGGGGCCGTTCGAACACCGGGGAGCTGTTTTTT; CDR3: CASNGRGRSNTGELFF
D: NA; size: few; J: TRBJ1-2; length: 15; V: TRBV11-2; DNA: TGTGCCAGCAGCTTAGATCTACGGGGGAGCTATGGCTACACCTTC; CDR3: CASSLDLRGSYGYTF
D: NA; size: few; J: TRBJ2-6; length: 16; V: TRBV4-2; DNA: TGTGCCAGCAGCCAAGATGCTGCGGCTGGGGCCAACGTCCTGACTTTC; CDR3: CASSQDAAAGANVLTF
D: NA; size: NA; J: TRBJ1-1; length: 14; V: TRBV12-3/TRBV12-4; DNA: TGTGCCAGCAGCGCCGAGAGACTGAACACTGAAGCTTTCTTT; CDR3: CASSAERLNTEAFF
D: TRBD2; size: few; J: TRBJ2-7; length: 13; V: TRBV7-3; DNA: TGTGCCAGCAGCTCGGCGGGGGACTACGAGCAGTACTTC; CDR3: CASSSAGDYEQYF
D: NA; size: NA; J: TRBJ2-5; length: 15; V: TRBV27; DNA: TGTGCCAGCAGTTTACGGGCGGGGCCCTGGGAGACCCAGTACTTC; CDR3: CASSLRAGPWETQYF
D: TRBD1; size: few; J: TRBJ1-6; length: 14; V: TRBV7-2; DNA: TGTGCCAGCAGACTGACAGGGGGAGACTCACCCCTCCACTTT; CDR3: CASRLTGGDSPLHF
D: NA; size: NA; J: TRBJ1-5; length: 15; V: TRBV19; DNA: TGTGCCAGTAGTATCACCCTGTCCCCTCTGCGGCCCCAGCATTTT; CDR3: CASSITLSPLRPQHF
D: NA; size: NA; J: TRBJ2-7; length: 15; V: TRBV6-6; DNA: TGTGCCAGCAGTTACGCGGGGGCGAGCTCCTACGAGCAGTACTTC; CDR3: CASSYAGASSYEQYF
D: NA; size: NA; J: TRBJ1-4; length: 14; V: TRBV5-1; DNA: TGCGCCAGCAGCCCGGGCCTAGGGGTTGAAAAACTGTTTTTT; CDR3: CASSPGLGVEKLFF
D: NA; size: few; J: TRBJ1-5; length: 12; V: TRBV7-9; DNA: TGTGCCAGCAGCTTAGGGGATGGGCCCCAGCATTTT; CDR3: CASSLGDGPQHF